These 25 T cell receptor beta chains were sequenced from one sample in a study of T cell responses to AZD1222 COVID-19 vaccine. Sequencing was performed with immunoSEQ multiplex PCR; in TCRdb, only in-frame clones are kept and a portion is missing. The sample lists tens of thousands of clones, 87% seen once, with approximately 25% in the top ten. Sequenced here: peripheral blood, sampled on day 0 of AZD1222 vaccination. These receptor sequences come from an adult in good health.

This rearrangement joins TRBV7-2 to TRBJ1-1, with 8 bases fitting TRBD1. This CDR3 is built from 13 residues. The trim removed 4 bases at V and 5 bases at J, leaving 3 bases unmatched. Germline V gene lookup returns CDR1 SGHTA and CDR2 FQGNSA. CDR3 sequence reads: CASSSQGATEAFF. The CDR3 DNA follows: TGTGCCAGCAGCTCGCAGGGGGCAACTGAAGCTTTCTTT.

The chain couples TRBV4-2 to TRBJ1-6; 11 bases are a match to TRBD1. The CDR3 contains 16 residues. CDR1 is LGHNA and CDR2 is YNFKEQ in the germline V gene. V was clipped by 4 bases and J by 4 bases; unmatched bases: 3. In nucleotides, the CDR3 is TGTGCCAGCAGCCGTGGGACAGGGGGTTATAATTCACCCCTCCACTTT. This sequence encodes CASSRGTGGYNSPLHF.

In nucleotides, the CDR3 is TGTGCCTGGAGTAAACAGTCCTATGGCTACACCTTC. Its translation: CAWSKQSYGYTF. The chain uses TRBV30 and TRBJ1-2, with D unclear. The V and J ends lost 2 bases and 4 bases respectively, with 8 bases between them. The CDR3 is 12 residues long. In germline, CDR1 is GTSNPN, CDR2 SVGIG (reference sequence). The full variable domain, with the rest looked up from reference TRBV30 and TRBJ1-2, is SQTIHQWPATLVQPVGSPLSLECTVEGTSNPNLYWYRQAAGRGLQLLFYSVGIGQISSEVPQNLSASRPQDRQFILSSKKLLLSDSGFYLCAWSKQSYGYTFGSGTRLTVV.

The CDR3 reads CASSENPGNTEAFF. For the CDR3, the DNA is TGTGCCAGCAGTGAAAACCCGGGGAATACTGAAGCTTTCTTT. This sequence joins TRBV2 and TRBJ1-1; D gene ambiguous. CDR3 length equals 14 residues. From germline, CDR1 is SNHLY and CDR2 FYNNEI. V lost 2 bases and J lost 5, with 12 bases in between.

The sample holds many counts of this clone. The junction differs from germline at one of its ends, possibly a read error. This CDR3 reads CASSLNRDRSLF. In nucleotides, the CDR3 is TGTGCCAGCAGTCTAAACCGGGACAGGTCCCTCTTC. This chain joins TRBV12-3 or TRBV12-4 and TRBJ1-2, with 8 bases lining up with TRBD1. The CDR3 length is 12 residues.

In this sample, this clone turned up once. The CDR3 is CASSHLSGNTIYF. CDR3 nucleotides: TGTGCCAGCAGTCACCTCTCTGGAAACACCATATATTTT. The chain couples TRBV6-6 to TRBJ1-3; D is undetermined. V gave up 5 bases and J gave up 0 bases, with 5 bases separating them. This CDR3 has 13 amino acids. Germline V gives CDR1 MNHNY, CDR2 SVGAGI (reference sequence).

The chain carries TRBV7-2 and TRBJ1-3; a weak D match, TRBD1 (6 bases). Germline CDR1 is SGHTA and CDR2 is FQGNSA. The length of the CDR3 is 16 residues. Trimming took 5 bases from V and 0 from J, leaving 14 bases between them. The CDR3 DNA reads TGTGCCAGCAGCGCCGGACAGATCCTCTCTGGAAACACCATATATTTT. Its protein is CASSAGQILSGNTIYF.

The chain has TRBV7-3 and TRBJ2-1; TRBD1 aligns across 8 bases. The CDR3 consists of 16 residues. V was clipped by 5 bases and J by 0 bases; unmatched bases: 6. Looked up from germline, CDR1 is SGHTA and CDR2 is FQGTGA. Here the CDR3 reads CASSINDRGSYNEQFF. The CDR3 DNA follows: TGTGCCAGCAGCATAAACGACAGGGGCTCCTACAATGAGCAGTTCTTC.

The CDR3 loop is CTSSLLTRAGYTF. The DNA for the CDR3 is TGCACCAGCAGCCTTCTGACCCGGGCTGGCTACACCTTC. V is TRBV1 and J is TRBJ1-2. TRBV1 is classified as a pseudogene. The CDR3 is made up of 13 amino acids.

The chain joins TRBV2 to TRBJ1-6; D gene uncertain. Deletions cut 6 bases from V and 0 bases from J, with 9 bases between. The CDR3 consists of 15 residues. CDR1 SNHLY and CDR2 FYNNEI come from the germline V gene. The CDR3: CASSTLSSYNSPLHF. Written as DNA, the CDR3 is TGTGCCAGCAGCACTCTCAGCTCCTATAATTCACCCCTCCACTTT.

The rearrangement joins TRBV2 to TRBJ2-7; 7 positions agree with TRBD1. The CDR3 spans 15 residues. Germline CDR1 is SNHLY and CDR2 is FYNNEI. Trimming cost V 11 bases and J 1 base; bases outside gene matches: 14. The CDR3 DNA reads TGTGCCGGCCTAGAAACAGGGGAAGAGTCCTACGAGCAGTACTTC. Protein product: CAGLETGEESYEQYF.

This chain joins TRBV5-6 and TRBJ1-2, with 9 bases identical to TRBD1. Germline CDR1 and CDR2: SGHDT and YYEEEE. This CDR3 is 15 amino acids long. V dropped 0 bases and J dropped 4; count of bases not matched to a gene: 4. This CDR3 reads CASSLVTGGTYGYTF. The CDR3 region has the DNA TGTGCCAGCAGCTTGGTGACAGGGGGTACCTATGGCTACACCTTC.

This sequence joins TRBV5-8 and TRBJ1-5; TRBD1 might be the D (5 bases). CDR1 SGHTS and CDR2 YDEGEE come from the germline V gene. V gave up 0 bases and J gave up 3 bases, with 13 bases separating them. This CDR3 comprises 16 residues. As DNA, the CDR3 is TGTGCCAGCAGCTTGGGGATGCAGGGCTTCAATCAGCCCCAGCATTTT. Protein: CASSLGMQGFNQPQHF.

This rearrangement joins TRBV6-1 to TRBJ1-6; no firm D call. The V gene lost 2 bases and the J gene lost 7 bases, with 6 bases spanning the gap. Looked up from germline, CDR1 is MNHNS and CDR2 is SASEGT. The CDR3 runs 13 residues. The DNA of the CDR3 is TGTGCCAGCAGTGAATCGGGAAATTCACCCCTCCACTTT. This codes for CASSESGNSPLHF.

This chain uses TRBV7-2 with TRBJ2-5, with TRBD1 matching over 8 bases. CDR1 and CDR2 (germline): SGHTA, FQGNSA. This CDR3 region has 13 residues. CDR3 region: CASAGGLQETQYF. The DNA for the CDR3 is TGTGCGTCGGCAGGGGGCCTCCAAGAGACCCAGTACTTC.

The count of this clone is one. J is TRBJ2-2 and V is TRBV2; no clear D. This CDR3 comprises 15 residues. Trimming cost V 2 bases and J 5 bases, with 12 bases left between them. In germline, CDR1 is SNHLY, CDR2 FYNNEI. The CDR3 DNA is TGTGCCAGCAGTGAACTGTCCTACCGGACCGGGGAGCTGTTTTTT. Protein sequence: CASSELSYRTGELFF.

This clone appeared a few times. The V and J genes are TRBV11-2 and TRBJ1-6; D may be TRBD1 (5 bases). This CDR3 region has 16 residues. Germline V gene lookup returns CDR1 SGHAT and CDR2 FQNNGV. Trimming removed 0 bases from V and 4 bases from J, with 10 bases in between. CDR3 in amino acids: CASSLDFRDYNSPLHF. The CDR3 DNA reads TGTGCCAGCAGCTTAGATTTCAGGGATTATAATTCACCCCTCCACTTT. Based on the CDR3 plus reference TRBV11-2 and TRBJ1-6, the full variable domain is EAGVAQSPRYKIIEKRQSVAFWCNPISGHATLYWYQQILGQGPKLLIQFQNNGVVDDSQLPKDRFSAERLKGVDSTLKIQPAKLEDSAVYLCASSLDFRDYNSPLHFGNGTRLTVT.

The chain links TRBV29-1 to TRBJ2-7; 7 nucleotides align to TRBD1. Trimming took 8 bases from V and 4 from J; bases not matched to a gene: 5. The CDR3 runs 11 residues. Germline CDR1 reads SQVTM; CDR2 reads ANQGSEA. The CDR3 DNA is TGCAGCACTTCACAGGGGTACGAGCAGTACTTC. This translates into CSTSQGYEQYF.

This clone was detected only once. This chain connects TRBV30 to TRBJ2-5; 9 bases match TRBD2. CDR1 is GTSNPN, CDR2 SVGIG, per germline (reference sequence). Trimming at V came to 2 bases and at J to 3 bases, leaving 4 bases not matched to a gene. CDR3 size: 14 residues. The CDR3 protein is CAWSSGGSKETQYF. DNA of the CDR3: TGTGCCTGGAGTAGCGGGGGGTCCAAAGAGACCCAGTACTTC.

The chain is built from TRBV7-9 and TRBJ2-3; D is perhaps TRBD1 (6 bases). Trimming took 0 bases from V and 1 from J, leaving 17 bases between them. The CDR3 length is 18 residues. Germline CDR1 SEHNR, CDR2 FQNEAQ (reference sequence). The CDR3 coding sequence is TGTGCCAGCAGCTTAGCGGGGGAAAGTACAGGGCGCACAGATACGCAGTATTTT. Its protein is CASSLAGESTGRTDTQYF.

The CDR3 region is CASSGQNEQYF. CDR3 DNA sequence: TGTGCCAGCAGCGGACAAAACGAGCAGTACTTC. The V gene is TRBV7-8, the J gene TRBJ2-7, with D possibly TRBD1 on 5 matching bases. CDR1 SGHVS and CDR2 FQNEAQ come from the germline V gene. The CDR3 spans 11 residues. Trimming took 5 bases from V and 5 from J, leaving 7 bases between them.

The chain links TRBV15 to TRBJ1-2, with D unresolved. The germline V gene encodes CDR1 LNHNV and CDR2 YYDKDF (reference sequence). V lost 4 bases to trimming and J lost 7 bases, with 16 bases between them. The CDR3 length is 14 residues. CDR3 DNA sequence: TGTGCCACCAGCAACCTTCCGGGTACGGGTGGCTACACCTTC. Translating it yields CATSNLPGTGGYTF.

This rearrangement joins TRBV11-2 to TRBJ1-2; D is unclear. In germline, CDR1 is SGHAT, CDR2 FQNNGV. This CDR3 region has 11 residues. V was pared by 2 bases and J by 6 bases, with 4 bases between. The CDR3 loop is CASSLSDGYTF. The CDR3 DNA follows: TGTGCCAGCAGCTTATCTGATGGCTACACCTTC.

The chain links TRBV12-3 or TRBV12-4 to TRBJ2-3, with 7 bases aligning to TRBD1. This CDR3 is built from 13 residues. Trimming at V came to 7 bases and at J to 5 bases, leaving 6 bases not matched to a gene. The chain's CDR3 is CASKDRAGDTQYF. The CDR3 DNA reads TGTGCCAGCAAAGACAGGGCGGGAGATACGCAGTATTTT.

This chain uses TRBV9 with TRBJ2-5, with D hard to call. V gave up 0 bases and J gave up 5 bases, with 14 bases separating them. Germline loops: CDR1 SGDLS, CDR2 YYNGEE. The CDR3 is made up of 15 amino acids. In DNA, the CDR3 is TGTGCCAGCAGCGTAGGAAGGGCCTCGAGGGAGACCCAGTACTTC. Encoded protein: CASSVGRASRETQYF.